This TCR beta chain was recorded in a study of T cell responses to AZD1222 COVID-19 vaccine. Findings of the study overall: Increases in Spike-specific TCR breadth and depth were seen after two AZD1222 doses. A mostly white British donor set with more females was recruited, and clonal diversity was possibly underestimated.

Comment on this clone: The antigen remains unidentified.

Deletions cut 5 bases from V and 2 bases from J, with 8 bases between. The CDR3 length is 13 residues. In germline, CDR1 is SNHLY, CDR2 FYNNEI. Sequenced by immunoSEQ multiplex PCR; TCRdb stores in-frame clones only, minus some. This repertoire shows around 91,000 clones, about 88% found once; its top ten account for roughly a fifth. This clonotype was sampled from an adult in good health. Sequencing was performed on peripheral blood, taken on day 0 of AZD1222 vaccination. The chain uses TRBV2 and TRBJ2-3; no clear D. The CDR3 DNA follows: TGTGCCAGCAGTACTGGTTCCACAGATACGCAGTATTTT. It is translated as CASSTGSTDTQYF.